Reported below is one TCR beta chain. Its target is not known. 13 Jbeta primers and 60 Vbeta primers were used for the PCR. Assay used: immunoSEQ multiplex PCR; TCRdb lists only in-frame clones, some missing. The sample carries about 120,000 clones, 81% recorded once. The source of the sample is a study of cytomegalovirus exposure and HLA in healthy donors. General study findings and limits: Some V segments could not be told apart, so they were left out, TRBV6-2 and TRBV6-3 among them.

The CDR3 contains 17 residues. The ends lost 0 bases at V and 8 bases at J; junction bases unmatched: 9. Germline CDR1 reads MGHRA; CDR2 reads YSYEKL. Specimen: PBMCs. This TCR came from a woman under 40 in good health and CMV-seronegative. The gene calls are TRBV4-1 and TRBJ2-1; the match to TRBD2 covers 11 bases. The DNA of the CDR3 is TGCGCCAGCAGCCAAGAGGACTACCTAGCGGGAGGTGATGAGCAGTTCTTC. It yields the protein CASSQEDYLAGGDEQFF.